This TCR beta chain was captured in a study of cytomegalovirus exposure and HLA in healthy donors (dated by TCRdb to the late 2010s). With regard to the full study: An earlier analysis of 587 of the donors reported approximately 280 Gb of sequence data and 95 million to 130 million unique TCR beta sequences obtained from about 170 million T cells. An early release covering roughly 600 HLA-typed donors comprised about 300 gigabases of sequencing data and about 90 million unique TCR sequences. The study was designed to test whether signatures of past pathogen exposure could be identified by cataloging public T cell receptors. Typing coverage varied by locus: roughly 629-630 donors for A, B, C, DRB1 and DQB1; approximately 500 for DQA1; about 570 for DPA1; 400 to 480 for DPB1. Several DR-DQ haplotypes were handled as single units for association and clustering, since linkage in the cohort was strong. Among the roughly 390 genotyped donors, roughly 80% belonged to the genetic ancestry cluster associated with self-reported Caucasian donors. A later analysis re-examined previously published TCR beta repertoires from around 670 donors and added high-resolution HLA genotyping to investigate patterns of TCR occurrence. Genome-wide SNP genotypes for about 65% of the roughly 670 donors were used in a later genetic analysis, which treated that subset as a discovery cohort. Every repertoire in the discovery cohort had been generated on one and the same sequencing platform. High-throughput TCR immunosequencing, statistical association of individual TCRs with disease status, and machine learning were combined to predict cytomegalovirus infection status. Rather than using new phenotypic data, the later analysis identified candidate immune exposures from TCR beta sequences and from how often those sequences occurred across donors. Among 300 to 500 genotyped donors of the cohort, an average of around 250,000 unique TCR beta nucleotide sequences was sequenced per donor, of which about 18% were non-productive. Donor age, sex, ethnicity and CMV serostatus were compiled alongside the repertoire data. Besides the first cohort of roughly 700 subjects, a separate validation cohort made up of roughly 120 different subjects was used. To decide whether each TCR beta V gene segment behaved as functional or pseudogenic, an earlier analysis of approximately 620 of the donors relied on high-throughput TCR beta sequencing. The study profiled the T cell repertoires of under 850 subjects by immunosequencing and related them to cytomegalovirus serostatus. Both class I and class II loci were covered by HLA typing, at four-digit resolution. The research as a whole found: A later genetic analysis reported fewer N-insertions in productive TCRs among donors in an Asian-associated ancestry cluster than the roughly 620-donor mean. Broadly in line with IMGT annotations, most TCR beta V segments showed up in productive rearrangements about 90% or about 30% of the time in an earlier analysis of several hundred of the donors. An association between a missense DCLRE1C variant and V-gene and J-gene trimming of TCR beta chains was found in a later genetic analysis and replicated in an independent cohort. Because HLA typing was unavailable for some donors at each locus, only the typed subset was used in association tests. According to a later analysis, TCR association rates differed among HLA loci, with DRB1 alleles showing the most associated TCRs and HLA-C alleles showing the fewest. In a later analysis, most CMV-associated TCR beta chains were found to appear HLA-restricted, with HLA associations seemingly driven largely by CMV exposure. A further reported finding was that TCR beta sequences accurately predicted the HLA-A and HLA-B alleles for most subjects in the first cohort. In a later analysis, HLA-associated TCR beta chains showed more clonal expansion and lower generation probabilities than non-associated chains that were equally common. It was suggested by the authors that the approach could potentially be generalized to other disease states and immunological phenotypes. Presence/absence analyses assumed roughly uniform sequencing depth across donors, an assumption that may not hold. Strong co-occurrence of HLA alleles, especially DR and DQ, made assigning TCR associations to individual alleles difficult. Some IMGT-functional V segments, including TRBV6-2 and TRBV6-3, could not be distinguished by the 87-base-pair reads and were therefore excluded. The earlier analysis of almost 600 of the donors excluded over 15 rarely observed V segments, including chromosome 9 orphons, because counts were too low. The cohort was sequenced for TCR beta chains only, and without alpha or paired-chain data the features that could be detected were limited. Linkage disequilibrium might explain the correlated functional status among segregating V segments, but an unknown experimental factor could not be excluded. A few of the identified cytomegalovirus-associated TCR beta chains were confirmed in vitro to be specific for cytomegalovirus antigens. Immune exposure information for the cohort was limited to CMV serostatus. The sequencing pipeline was judged likely to have produced a cluster of highly shared sequence variants as a technical artifact. Across donors, most TCR sequences were observed very rarely, whereas some public TCRs were present in many individuals. Several of the top co-occurrence clusters appeared to be linked to parvovirus B19, influenza, CMV and Epstein-Barr virus, according to a later analysis. Cytomegalovirus status was reported to be diagnosed by the classifier with high specificity and sensitivity in both the original and validation cohorts. At a false discovery rate of 0.05, a later analysis linked around 17,000 TCR beta sequences to specific HLA alleles. The study listed 150 to 200 TCR beta chains as associated with cytomegalovirus.

This clone appeared once. Its antigen has not been determined. No qualities accompany the bases; no much larger clone lies one base away. The cohort consisted of 600 to 750 healthy bone marrow donors. Cohort members were all nominally healthy when sampled, although unrecorded immune exposures were likely present. The donor was CMV seronegative and was included in the group of around 320 seronegative cohort members. Every donor gave a peripheral blood sample, and the peripheral blood mononuclear cells from that sample were used for TCR beta sequencing. Genomic DNA was extracted from the blood cell samples with the Qiagen DNeasy Blood Extraction Kit. V drops 0 bases and J drops 6 bases, leaving 10 bases in between. The CDR3, cysteine through phenylalanine, is 14 amino acids long. Only CDR3 DNA remains: 42 bases, in frame from the first base. Reading the germline V gene gives CDR1 SGDLS and CDR2 YYNGEE.

The library was generated by the immunoSEQ multiplex PCR assay. For the multiplex PCR, a mixture combining 60 forward primers for TCR Vbeta segments and 13 reverse primers for TCR Jbeta segments was used. A multiplex PCR assay on genomic DNA amplified the CDR3 region of rearranged TCR beta genes. The Illumina HiSeq System was used to sequence the amplified TCR beta libraries as 87-base-pair reads. As for the original processing: Across the 700 or so repertoires, a later analysis counted 80 million or so unique TCR beta chains, 8.5 million to 12 million of which were shared by at least two donors. To remove PCR and sequencing errors, raw reads were error-corrected and collapsed into unique sequences using a nearest-neighbor algorithm that merged closely related sequences. V, D and J gene segments were assigned by aligning CDR3 sequences to IMGT reference sequences. Each retained sequence needed at least a six-nucleotide match to both a V gene segment and a J gene segment. Rearrangements were called productive when the CDR3 lacked stop codons and stayed in frame with V and J; all others were non-productive. Following IMGT convention, CDR3 was defined as the stretch from the second conserved V-encoded cysteine up to the conserved J-encoded phenylalanine. Sequences without an unambiguous match to a single V gene segment were excluded from the earlier analysis of approximately 560 of the donors. In an earlier analysis of approximately 590 of the donors, V segments were called functional above 56.7% productive rearrangements and were called segregating when the between-donor standard deviation exceeded 5%. A statistical classification framework was developed to diagnose cytomegalovirus status using the catalog of TCR beta chain sequences. In a later analysis, V and J genes were assigned by comparing TCR nucleotide sequences against IMGT/GENE-DB human TR gene sequences. Using the TCRdist pipeline, a later analysis assigned CDR3 sequences along with most-parsimonious VDJ recombination scenarios. In a later analysis, each TCR beta chain was defined by its CDR3 amino acid sequence together with its V-gene family, and reads without a unique V-gene family were excluded. As a way to deal with suspected cross-contamination and a sequencing artifact, a later analysis dropped approximately 590 nucleotide sequences that were highly shared and had low generation probability. In a later analysis, a clonal expansion index was calculated for each public chain from normalized within-repertoire ranks of inferred template counts. In a later analysis, generation probabilities were computed with a VDJ recombination model fitted to out-of-frame rearrangements, and the resulting probabilities were checked against IGoR. In a later analysis, TCR-TCR, TCR-HLA and TCR-CMV co-occurrence was scored with hypergeometric tests, and a repertoire-size bias correction was applied to TCR pairs. To estimate false discovery rates, a later analysis permuted the HLA or CMV assignments 20 times. In a later analysis, co-occurring TCRs were grouped using DBSCAN, and TCRdist sequence similarity was added for clustering within HLA-allele-positive subsets. Repertoires with fewer than 30,000 or more than 120,000 public chains were left out of co-occurrence clustering, as were five repertoires with anomalous nucleotide sharing. Drawn from immuneACCESS, this table holds only the in-frame rearrangements with V and J called that TCRdb kept. Clones are partly lost; checked studies trace under half to an unresolved V gene and leave the rest unexplained. D and trimming were read from the DNA, whereas the V and J calls and clone size are those reported in that table. This sample has fewer than 200,000 clones in its table, and roughly 76% of those were observed once. The top ten clones comprise roughly an eighth of the sample.

This sequence originates from a woman in her 50s in good health and CMV-seronegative. Input material: PBMCs. In this chain, TRBV9 is recombined with TRBJ2-1, and perhaps TRBD2 as D gene, on 6 matching bases. The DNA is as follows: TGTGCCAGCAGCGTAGCGGGTAGCGGCAATGAGCAGTTCTTC. Its protein product is CASSVAGSGNEQFF.